The source of this TCR beta chain is a study of blood T cell repertoires in COVID-19. CDR3 size: 12 residues. The V and J ends lost 5 bases and 9 bases, in that order; junction bases with no gene match: 4. Original analysis: Nucleated cell number was recorded as an estimate derived from reference gene primer amplification. Only in-frame clones appear in the TCRdb table, and some are missing; sequencing was by immunoSEQ multiplex PCR. For V, J and clone size, that table is used; D and trimming come from the DNA. Of 250,000 to 300,000 clones in the sample, around 85% are singletons; the top ten hold 5.1%.

The source of this sequence is a man aged 45-65 years with active or convalescent COVID-19. The chain couples TRBV12-3 or TRBV12-4 to TRBJ2-1; 7 positions agree with TRBD2. Sequencing input: peripheral blood. Here the CDR3 DNA reads TGTGCCAGCAGTCTAGGGGAGGGTGAGCAGTTCTTC. This encodes CASSLGEGEQFF.